These 8 T cell receptor beta chains were all obtained from the same sample, sequenced in a study of blood T cell repertoires in COVID-19. Assay: immunoSEQ multiplex PCR; the TCRdb copy retains only in-frame clones and omits some. The table lists some 11,000 clones, 73% of them singletons. Sequenced input: peripheral blood. All receptors come from a human donor in a cohort sampled during active COVID-19.

The chain employs TRBV7-3 and TRBJ2-1; 12 bases are a match to TRBD2. From germline, CDR1 is SGHTA and CDR2 FQGTGA. This CDR3 comprises 13 residues. With V trimmed by 4 bases and J by 15 bases, 7 bases remained unmatched. The CDR3 loop reads CASSSTPSGRAFF. The CDR3 DNA is TGTGCCAGCAGCTCCACCCCTAGCGGGAGGGCGTTCTTC. Full variable domain (rest looked up from reference TRBV7-3 and TRBJ2-1): GAGVSQTPSNKVTEKGKYVELRCDPISGHTALYWYRQSLGQGPEFLIYFQGTGAADDSGLPNDRFFAVRPEGSVSTLKIQRTERGDSAVYLCASSSTPSGRAFFGPGTRLTVL.

This chain links TRBV7-2 with TRBJ2-7; 14 nucleotides align to TRBD2. After removal of 3 bases from V and 7 bases from J, the junction contained 8 bases not matched to a gene. Per the germline V gene, CDR1 is SGHTA and CDR2 is FQGNSA. The CDR3 is made up of 16 amino acids. The CDR3 nucleotides are TGTGCCAGCAGCTTCGAAGGGACTAGCGGGAGATGGGAGCAGTACTTC. It yields the protein CASSFEGTSGRWEQYF.

The chain joins TRBV18 to TRBJ2-2; D not certain. The CDR3 extends over 15 amino acids. V gave up 3 bases and J gave up 3 bases, with 11 bases separating them. Germline V CDR1 and CDR2: KGHSH, LQKENI. The CDR3 reads CASSPLPGYTGELFF. The CDR3 bases are TGTGCCAGCTCACCCTTGCCAGGCTACACCGGGGAGCTGTTTTTT.

The V call is TRBV29-1, the J call TRBJ2-1, with 8 bases identical to TRBD1. The CDR3 is 11 amino acids. The trim removed 4 bases at V and 10 bases at J, leaving 3 bases unmatched. Germline CDR1 and CDR2: SQVTM and ANQGSEA. The CDR3 here is CSVGRGREQFF. The DNA for the CDR3 is TGCAGCGTTGGCAGGGGGCGGGAGCAGTTCTTC.

The table lists this clone with a count of one. The rearrangement joins TRBV3-1 (or the pseudogene TRBV3-2) to TRBJ2-1, with 10 bases identical to TRBD2. This CDR3 is 15 amino acids long. CDR1 LGHDT and CDR2 YNNKEL come from the germline V gene (reference sequence). J was trimmed by 6 bases and V by 4 bases; bases with no gene match: 6. The CDR3 sequence: CASSRRSGGANEQFF. CDR3 nucleotide sequence: TGTGCCAGCAGCCGCCGGAGCGGGGGGGCCAATGAGCAGTTCTTC.

V gene TRBV4-1 combines with J gene TRBJ1-2; TRBD1 aligns across 10 bases. The CDR3 consists of 15 residues. With V trimmed by 3 bases and J by 3 bases, 4 bases remained unmatched. Germline loops: CDR1 MGHRA, CDR2 YSYEKL. This chain's CDR3 is CASSHETGGDYGYTF. CDR3 coding DNA: TGCGCCAGCAGCCATGAGACAGGGGGCGACTATGGCTACACCTTC.

This rearrangement joins TRBV28 to TRBJ2-4, with TRBD2 as a possible D gene (5 bases). The V end lost 0 bases, the J end lost 4 bases, and 16 bases lay between the germline ends. CDR3 length: 17 amino acids. Per the germline V gene, CDR1 is MDHEN and CDR2 is SYDVKM. In nucleotides, the CDR3 is TGTGCCAGCAGTTTATGGGCCTCCGGGAACTTGAAAAACATTCAGTACTTC. The encoded protein is CASSLWASGNLKNIQYF.

The rearrangement joins TRBV20-1 to TRBJ2-7; maybe TRBD2 (5 bases). This CDR3 region has 11 residues. In germline, CDR1 is DFQATT, CDR2 SNEGSKA (reference sequence). The V gene lost 8 bases and the J gene lost 2 bases, with 10 bases spanning the gap. This CDR3 is CSSGTTYEQYF. DNA for the CDR3: TGCAGTAGCGGAACAACCTACGAGCAGTACTTC.